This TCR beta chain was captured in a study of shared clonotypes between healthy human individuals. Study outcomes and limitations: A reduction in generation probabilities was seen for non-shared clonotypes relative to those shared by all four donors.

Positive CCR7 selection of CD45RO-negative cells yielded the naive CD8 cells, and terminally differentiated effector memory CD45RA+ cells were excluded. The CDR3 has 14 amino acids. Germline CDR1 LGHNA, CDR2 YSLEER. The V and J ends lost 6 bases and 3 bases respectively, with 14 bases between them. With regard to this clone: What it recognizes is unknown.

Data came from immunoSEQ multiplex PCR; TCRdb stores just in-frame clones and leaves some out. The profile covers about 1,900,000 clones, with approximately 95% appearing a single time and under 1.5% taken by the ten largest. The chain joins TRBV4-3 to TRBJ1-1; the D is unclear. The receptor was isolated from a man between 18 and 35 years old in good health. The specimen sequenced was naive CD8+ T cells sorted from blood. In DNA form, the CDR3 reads TGCGCCAGCAGTCCCGGCGTCGGAGACACTGAAGCTTTCTTT. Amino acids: CASSPGVGDTEAFF.